These T cell receptor beta chains were read from a single sample in a study of blood T cell repertoires in COVID-19. The protocol was immunoSEQ multiplex PCR, while the TCRdb copy is restricted to in-frame clones and leaves out a portion. The table records about 420,000 clones, 80% to 90% of them present only once. The sample comprised peripheral blood. The receptors here all came from a man aged 18 to 30 with COVID-19, enrolled during active disease. Each CDR3 is given with its conserved first and last residue. A D gene is named only where the DNA matches it firmly. Not every row has a clone size; where given, it reads once, few, many or a size class.

V: TRBV6-5
size: -
D: -
J: TRBJ1-1
CDR3: CASSLPRQESSEAFF
DNA: TGTGCCAGCAGTCTCCCGAGACAGGAAAGTAGTGAAGCTTTCTTT

V: TRBV20-1
size: -
D: -
J: TRBJ2-7
CDR3: CSASLSTPTYEQYF
DNA: TGCAGTGCTAGTTTGTCTACTCCCACCTACGAGCAGTACTTC

V: TRBV10-1
size: -
D: TRBD2
J: TRBJ2-7
CDR3: CASSETSGGMKQYF
DNA: TGCGCCAGCAGTGAGACTAGCGGGGGAATGAAGCAGTACTTC

V: TRBV6-4
size: -
D: TRBD2
J: TRBJ2-6
CDR3: CASSPGTSSSGANVLTF
DNA: TGTGCCAGCAGTCCCGGGACTAGCTCTTCTGGGGCCAACGTCCTGACTTTC

V: TRBV9
size: -
D: TRBD2
J: TRBJ2-3
CDR3: CASSVGGSRSDTQYF
DNA: TGTGCCAGCAGCGTAGGCGGGAGTAGGTCAGATACGCAGTATTTT

V: TRBV15
size: -
D: TRBD1
J: TRBJ2-7
CDR3: CATSFRDRGSYEQYF
DNA: TGTGCCACCAGCTTCCGGGACAGGGGCTCCTACGAGCAGTACTTC

V: TRBV6-2/TRBV6-3
size: -
D: -
J: TRBJ1-2
CDR3: CASSPRDPRGYTF
DNA: TGTGCCAGCAGTCCCAGGGATCCGCGGGGCTACACCTTC

V: TRBV6-1
size: -
D: -
J: TRBJ1-6
CDR3: CASSEVWTRASPLHF
DNA: TGTGCCAGCAGTGAAGTGTGGACTCGGGCTTCACCCCTCCACTTT

V: TRBV21-1
size: -
D: -
J: TRBJ2-7
CDR3: CASSFGVAGGPYEQYF
DNA: TGTGCCAGCAGCTTTGGGGTAGCGGGAGGGCCCTACGAGCAGTACTTC

V: TRBV27
size: -
D: -
J: TRBJ2-1
CDR3: CASSLRGGLNEQFF
DNA: TGTGCCAGCAGTTTGCGCGGGGGCCTAAATGAGCAGTTCTTC

V: TRBV9
size: -
D: TRBD1
J: TRBJ1-2
CDR3: CASSRDSPYGYTF
DNA: TGTGCCAGCAGCCGGGACAGCCCTTATGGCTACACCTTC

V: TRBV5-8
size: -
D: -
J: TRBJ2-3
CDR3: CASSFRGTDTQYF
DNA: TGTGCCAGCAGCTTTCGAGGCACAGATACGCAGTATTTT

V: TRBV27
size: -
D: -
J: TRBJ1-2
CDR3: CASSEVYGPYGYTF
DNA: TGTGCCAGCAGTGAGGTCTATGGCCCCTATGGCTACACCTTC

V: TRBV3-1/TRBV3-2
size: few
D: -
J: TRBJ2-2
CDR3: CASSPRVTGELFF
DNA: TGTGCCAGCAGCCCCCGTGTGACCGGGGAGCTGTTTTTT

V: TRBV2
size: -
D: TRBD2
J: TRBJ2-2
CDR3: CASRRLAGGPGTGELFF
DNA: TGTGCCAGCAGGAGACTAGCGGGGGGGCCCGGCACCGGGGAGCTGTTTTTT

V: TRBV4-1
size: -
D: TRBD1
J: TRBJ1-2
CDR3: CASSVRDRGRSNYGYTF
DNA: TGCGCCAGCAGCGTCCGGGACAGGGGACGGTCTAACTATGGCTACACCTTC

V: TRBV4-1
size: -
D: -
J: TRBJ1-6
CDR3: CASSQADRYSPLHF
DNA: TGCGCCAGCAGCCAAGCAGACAGGTATTCACCCCTCCACTTT

V: TRBV2
size: -
D: -
J: TRBJ2-2
CDR3: CASRVEGAGELFF
DNA: TGTGCCAGCAGGGTTGAGGGTGCCGGGGAGCTGTTTTTT

V: TRBV5-1
size: -
D: -
J: TRBJ2-1
CDR3: CASSLATSRSEQFF
DNA: TGCGCCAGCAGCTTGGCGACTAGTCGGAGTGAGCAGTTCTTC

V: TRBV19
size: -
D: TRBD2
J: TRBJ2-3
CDR3: CASSMRRLAGGTDTQYF
DNA: TGTGCCAGTAGTATGCGCAGACTAGCGGGGGGCACAGATACGCAGTATTTT

V: TRBV10-1
size: -
D: -
J: TRBJ2-7
CDR3: CANHKLRVSYEQYF
DNA: TGCGCCAACCATAAGCTGAGGGTCTCCTACGAGCAGTACTTC

V: TRBV29-1
size: -
D: -
J: TRBJ2-3
CDR3: CSVGLLGGVTDTQYF
DNA: TGCAGCGTTGGTCTTTTGGGGGGTGTCACAGATACGCAGTATTTT

V: TRBV27
size: -
D: TRBD1
J: TRBJ1-2
CDR3: CASSSTRDRAITF
DNA: TGTGCCAGCAGTTCAACCCGGGACAGGGCTATCACCTTC

V: TRBV2
size: -
D: TRBD2
J: TRBJ2-5
CDR3: CASMLLAGEAETQYF
DNA: TGTGCCAGCATGCTACTAGCGGGAGAGGCAGAGACCCAGTACTTC

V: TRBV10-2
size: -
D: TRBD2
J: TRBJ2-1
CDR3: CASIMRGGSYNEQFF
DNA: TGCGCCAGCATTATGCGGGGGGGCTCGTACAATGAGCAGTTCTTC

V: TRBV24-1
size: -
D: TRBD1
J: TRBJ2-7
CDR3: CATSDSGQGSSYEQYF
DNA: TGTGCCACCAGTGATTCGGGACAGGGAAGCTCCTACGAGCAGTACTTC

V: TRBV6-6
size: -
D: -
J: TRBJ2-7
CDR3: CASRVTRTSYEQYF
DNA: TGTGCCAGCAGGGTGACTAGAACTTCCTACGAGCAGTACTTC

V: TRBV5-4
size: -
D: -
J: TRBJ2-3
CDR3: CASSFSTDTQYF
DNA: TGTGCCAGCAGCTTCTCCACAGATACGCAGTATTTT

V: TRBV2
size: -
D: TRBD1
J: TRBJ2-7
CDR3: CASSGQGLYEQYF
DNA: TGTGCCAGCAGTGGACAGGGTCTCTACGAGCAGTACTTC